This T cell receptor beta chain came from a study of T-cell memory formation after mild COVID-19. Findings and caveats of the study: For contracting clones, CD4+ ones sat mainly in CM and EM, CD8+ in EMRA.

This CDR3 has 17 residues. The V gene end was trimmed by 6 bases and the J gene end by 4 bases; junction bases not matched to a gene: 11. Germline V gives CDR1 MNHEY, CDR2 SVGEGT. This clonotype appeared a few times. Its antigen is unidentified. TCRdb called the 5' RACE reads again in MiXCR, with one record for every CDR3 protein. The top ten clones hold around a fifth of a sample with 300,000 to 400,000 distinct CDR3 sequences, roughly 13% of them seen once. This receptor was taken from a man younger than 35 who had mild COVID-19 (a few samples of this study predate the infection). Cell type and time point are not known. This chain links TRBV6-2 or TRBV6-3 with TRBJ2-2, with 10 bases fitting TRBD2. Sequenced input: PBMCs or a T cell subset sorted from them (not recorded which). This chain's CDR3 is CASSPEKIAGGTGELFF. The CDR3 region has the DNA TGTGCCAGCAGCCCAGAGAAGATAGCGGGGGGCACCGGGGAGCTGTTTTTT.